This entry features one TCR beta chain sequence. The sample comes from a study of OX40 agonist ivuxolimab in advanced cancers. Only in-frame clones appear in the TCRdb table, and some are missing; sequencing was by immunoSEQ multiplex PCR. Of 40,000 to 45,000 clones listed, 80% are singletons. In germline, CDR1 is SGHTA, CDR2 FQGTGA. This CDR3 comprises 16 residues. Trimming cost V 3 bases and J 1 base; bases outside gene matches: 5. Sequencing was performed on CD4+ or CD8+ T cells sorted from blood, taken in a trial of the OX40 agonist ivuxolimab. The gene calls are TRBV7-3 and TRBJ2-3; 9 positions match TRBD2. This TCR came from an adult with an advanced solid tumor such as melanoma, head and neck, liver or kidney cancer. CDR3 nucleotides: TGTGCCAGCAGCTTCAGGCTAGCGGGGCGCACAGATACGCAGTATTTT. Its protein is CASSFRLAGRTDTQYF.